Following are 7 T cell receptor beta chains from one sample sequenced in a study of shared clonotypes between healthy human individuals (dated by TCRdb to about 2020). Library prep was done by the immunoSEQ multiplex PCR assay. In TCRdb, the immuneACCESS table is reduced to in-frame sequences with V and J assigned. These tables do not hold every clone; where another copy was compared, an unresolved V gene accounts for under half, and the others remain unexplained. This sample comprises 2 million to 3 million clones, approximately 93% of them detected only once. Of the sample, 0.36% falls within the top ten clones. The material sequenced was naive CD4+ T cells from PBMCs. The cell subset or site label on this specimen signifies: CD45RA+ positively selected. The receptor source for this set is a man aged 18 to 29 in good health. Some clones in this sample may be carry-over from other donors' samples.

The genes are TRBV7-3 and TRBJ2-6, with D unclear. This CDR3 region has 15 residues. CDR1 is SGHTA and CDR2 is FQGTGA in the germline V gene. Trimming took off 4 bases at V and 0 bases at J, with 7 bases between the two ends. The CDR3 loop reads CASSSAISGANVLTF. Written as DNA, the CDR3 is TGTGCCAGCAGCTCCGCGATCTCTGGGGCCAACGTCCTGACTTTC.

The genes are TRBV25-1 and TRBJ1-2; D is uncertain. Trimming removed 2 bases at V and 8 bases at J, with 12 bases between. Germline V gene lookup returns CDR1 MGHDK and CDR2 SYGVNS. The CDR3 consists of 13 residues. The CDR3 nucleotides are TGTGCCAGCAGTGAACTCGACCTAAGCGGCTACACCTTC. Translation gives CASSELDLSGYTF.

The chain links TRBV19 to TRBJ1-2; D perhaps matches TRBD1 (6 bases). The V and J ends lost 1 base and 4 bases respectively, with 13 bases between them. This CDR3 spans 15 amino acids. Germline V lookup: CDR1 LNHDA, CDR2 SQIVND (reference sequence). The CDR3 DNA follows: TGTGCCAGTAGTATAGCTCAGGGACACATCTATGGCTACACCTTC. Its translation is CASSIAQGHIYGYTF.

This clone was seen once. V usage is TRBV6-6 and J usage is TRBJ1-3; D possibly corresponds to TRBD1 (5 bases). CDR1 is MNHNY and CDR2 is SVGAGI in the germline V gene (reference sequence). Trimming shortened V by 3 bases and J by 2 bases, and 14 bases separated the two germline ends. The CDR3 consists of 16 residues. The CDR3 reads CASSYGSVRAGNTIYF. CDR3 bases: TGTGCCAGCAGTTATGGGTCGGTCAGGGCTGGAAACACCATATATTTT.

The V gene is TRBV6-6, the J gene TRBJ2-1; 9 nucleotides line up with TRBD2. The CDR3 has 16 amino acids. Losses at the gene ends were 0 bases for V and 9 bases for J; bases not matched to a gene: 9. Germline loops: CDR1 MNHNY, CDR2 SVGAGI (reference sequence). CDR3 sequence: CASSYSMREGRGEQFF. For the CDR3, the DNA is TGTGCCAGCAGTTACTCGATGCGGGAGGGCCGGGGTGAGCAGTTCTTC.

V and J are TRBV7-6 and TRBJ2-1, with 10 bases fitting TRBD2. CDR3 length equals 16 residues. With V trimmed by 3 bases and J by 8 bases, 10 bases remained unmatched. Germline assignment: CDR1 SGHVS and CDR2 FNYEAQ. The CDR3 region is CASSFTGAGGKYEQFF. The CDR3 nucleotides read TGTGCCAGCAGCTTTACGGGAGCGGGAGGGAAGTATGAGCAGTTCTTC.

This rearrangement joins TRBV19 to TRBJ1-1, with 9 bases identical to TRBD1. CDR1 is LNHDA, CDR2 SQIVND, per germline (reference sequence). The CDR3 extends over 14 amino acids. V gave up 6 bases and J gave up 1 base; unmatched junction bases: 3. CDR3 region: CASRTGGSNTEAFF. CDR3 coding DNA: TGTGCCAGTAGAACAGGGGGCTCGAACACTGAAGCTTTCTTT. Filled out from reference TRBV19 and TRBJ1-1, the complete variable domain reads DGGITQSPKYLFRKEGQNVTLSCEQNLNHDAMYWYRQDPGQGLRLIYYSQIVNDFQKGDIAEGYSVSREKKESFPLTVTSAQKNPTAFYLCASRTGGSNTEAFFGQGTRLTVV.